The 23 T cell receptor beta chains below were found in one sample sequenced in a study of cytomegalovirus exposure and HLA in healthy donors. The PCR contained 60 Vbeta and 13 Jbeta primers. Libraries were prepared by immunoSEQ multiplex PCR; TCRdb keeps only in-frame clonotypes and omits some of them. This sample carries around 70,000 clones, approximately 80% of them seen once, and the ten largest clones take over 2.5%. Sequencing input: PBMCs. The receptor source for this set is a girl aged 10 to 17 in good health and CMV-seropositive.

This rearrangement joins TRBV30 to TRBJ2-5; D perhaps matches TRBD2 (5 bases). The germline gives CDR1 GTSNPN, CDR2 SVGIG (reference sequence). This CDR3 is 13 amino acids long. Trimming cost V 3 bases and J 0 bases, with 8 bases left between them. The CDR3 is CAWRGAHQETQYF. The DNA for the CDR3 is TGTGCCTGGAGGGGAGCACACCAAGAGACCCAGTACTTC.

The CDR3 is CASSFYDINTEAFF. CDR3 nucleotides: TGCGCCAGCAGCTTTTATGACATCAACACTGAAGCTTTCTTT. The chain has TRBV5-1 and TRBJ1-1; D is uncertain. V gave up 2 bases and J gave up 2 bases, with 10 bases separating them. Germline loops: CDR1 SGHRS, CDR2 YFSETQ. This CDR3 has 14 residues. The whole variable domain, remainder taken from reference TRBV5-1 and TRBJ1-1, is KAGVTQTPRYLIKTRGQQVTLSCSPISGHRSVSWYQQTPGQGLQFLFEYFSETQRNKGNFPGRFSGRQFSNSRSEMNVSTLELGDSALYLCASSFYDINTEAFFGQGTRLTVV.

The V and J genes are TRBV15 and TRBJ1-1, with D uncertain. There are 13 residues in the CDR3. Germline lookup yields CDR1 LNHNV and CDR2 YYDKDF (reference sequence). V dropped 0 bases and J dropped 5 bases, with 7 bases sitting between them. CDR3 in DNA: TGTGCCACCAGCAGAGACAGAGGGACTGAAGCTTTCTTT. It specifies CATSRDRGTEAFF. Combining the CDR3 with reference TRBV15 and TRBJ1-1 gives the whole variable domain DAMVIQNPRYQVTQFGKPVTLSCSQTLNHNVMYWYQQKSSQAPKLLFHYYDKDFNNEADTPDNFQSRRPNTSFCFLDIRSPGLGDTAMYLCATSRDRGTEAFFGQGTRLTVV.

The V gene is TRBV27, the J gene TRBJ2-4; D is undetermined. The CDR3 sequence is 13 residues long. The germline V gene encodes CDR1 MNHEY and CDR2 SMNVEV (reference sequence). Trimming shortened V by 5 bases and J by 1 base, and 6 bases separated the two germline ends. The CDR3 region is CASSPSAKNIQYF. DNA of the CDR3: TGTGCCAGCAGTCCCTCGGCCAAAAACATTCAGTACTTC.

This clone was seen just once. Here the CDR3 DNA reads TGCAGCGTAACGGTTGGACTAGCGGGTATCACCGGGGAGCTGTTTTTT. Protein sequence: CSVTVGLAGITGELFF. This chain uses TRBV29-1 with TRBJ2-2, with 11 bases fitting TRBD2. The V gene's germline CDR1 is SQVTM and CDR2 ANQGSEA. J gave up 4 bases and V 6 bases, and 10 bases lay outside the gene matches. This CDR3 has 16 residues.

This rearrangement joins TRBV7-8 to TRBJ1-1; D call uncertain. The CDR3 runs 11 residues. Trimming pared 3 bases from V and 6 bases from J, leaving 5 bases between. Germline CDR1 SGHVS, CDR2 FQNEAQ. DNA of the CDR3: TGTGCCAGCAGCTTGGCGGCTGAAGCTTTCTTT. Translating it yields CASSLAAEAFF.

In this sample, this clone is medium-sized. The chain links TRBV6-1 to TRBJ2-1; 7 bases map to TRBD1. Unmatched junction bases numbered 8, after V lost 2 bases and J lost 4 bases. This CDR3 is 16 amino acids long. Germline values: CDR1 MNHNS, CDR2 SASEGT. The CDR3 region is CASSESGQSFYNEQFF. In DNA, the CDR3 is TGTGCCAGCAGTGAATCGGGACAGTCTTTTTACAATGAGCAGTTCTTC.

The chain links TRBV11-2 to TRBJ1-1, with D maybe TRBD1 (5 bases). The CDR3 spans 15 residues. Germline lookup yields CDR1 SGHAT and CDR2 FQNNGV. V was cut by 4 bases and J by 1 base, with 13 bases left in between. CDR3 protein: CASSSVRRGNTEAFF. Written as DNA, the CDR3 is TGTGCCAGCAGCTCTGTGAGGAGGGGGAACACTGAAGCTTTCTTT.

The chain recombines TRBV7-8 with TRBJ2-6; 8 bases agree with TRBD1. This CDR3 has 17 residues. Trimming removed 0 bases from V and 4 bases from J; junction bases left unmatched: 5. Looked up from germline, CDR1 is SGHVS and CDR2 is FQNEAQ. The CDR3 coding sequence is TGTGCCAGCAGCTTAGCAAACAGGGGGTACGGGGCCAACGTCCTGACTTTC. This translates into CASSLANRGYGANVLTF.

This chain uses TRBV28 with TRBJ2-7, with D tentatively TRBD2 (6 bases). The CDR3 totals 14 residues. V dropped 3 bases and J dropped 0 bases, with 9 bases sitting between them. Per the germline V gene, CDR1 is MDHEN and CDR2 is SYDVKM. The CDR3 here is CASSFGRSSYEQYF. The CDR3 DNA is TGTGCCAGCAGTTTTGGGAGGAGCTCCTACGAGCAGTACTTC.

This clone appeared once. V is TRBV6-5 and J is TRBJ1-3; D gene uncertain. This CDR3 comprises 16 residues. Trimming cost V 2 bases and J 0 bases, with 11 bases left between them. CDR1 is MNHEY and CDR2 is SVGAGI in the germline V gene. CDR3 residues: CASSYSYRYSGNTIYF. Here the CDR3 DNA reads TGTGCCAGCAGTTACAGTTATCGGTACTCTGGAAACACCATATATTTT.

The rearrangement uses TRBV28 and TRBJ1-6; 9 nucleotides line up with TRBD1. There are 21 residues in the CDR3. Losses at the gene ends were 8 bases for V and 0 bases for J; bases not matched to a gene: 20. The germline V gene encodes CDR1 MDHEN and CDR2 SYDVKM. The CDR3 DNA follows: TGTGCCAGCCAAGAGTCCACGTTCGGGACAGGGTCCAGCTCCTATAATTCACCCCTCCACTTT. Translating it yields CASQESTFGTGSSSYNSPLHF.

The rearrangement links TRBV5-4 to TRBJ2-7; TRBD1 matches 8 bases. CDR1 is SGHNT, CDR2 YYREEE, per germline (reference sequence). Trimming cost V 1 base and J 5 bases; bases outside gene matches: 5. The CDR3 extends over 14 amino acids. The CDR3 loop reads CASSLFQGANEQYF. The CDR3 DNA is TGTGCCAGCAGCTTGTTTCAGGGGGCGAACGAGCAGTACTTC. The whole variable domain, filled in from reference TRBV5-4 and TRBJ2-7, reads ETGVTQSPTHLIKTRGQQVTLRCSSQSGHNTVSWYQQALGQGPQFIFQYYREEENGRGNFPPRFSGLQFPNYSSELNVNALELDDSALYLCASSLFQGANEQYFGPGTRLTVT.

This chain links TRBV9 with TRBJ2-5; no clear D. With the DNA end fitting TRBJ2-7 better, the J assignment may be wrong. In germline, CDR1 is SGDLS, CDR2 YYNGEE. The CDR3 loop spans 14 amino acids. The CDR3 nucleotides are TGTGCCAGCAGCGTAGTGGCTAGCTCCTACGAGCAGTACTTC. Protein product: CASSVVASSYEQYF.

The chain combines TRBV18 with TRBJ2-7; 7 bases map to TRBD1. CDR3 size: 13 residues. Trimming at V came to 7 bases and at J to 2 bases, leaving 5 bases not matched to a gene. CDR1 and CDR2 from the germline V gene are KGHSH and LQKENI. The CDR3 DNA sequence: TGTGCCAGCTGCCGGGACAGCGCCTACGAGCAGTACTTC. The encoded protein is CASCRDSAYEQYF.

CDR3 bases: TGTGCCAGCAGCGAGACAGAGTCATACGGGACCCAGTACTTC. It is translated as CASSETESYGTQYF. The chain recombines TRBV25-1 with TRBJ2-5; maybe TRBD1 (5 bases). Germline V gene sequence: CDR1 MGHDK, CDR2 SYGVNS. Trimming removed 6 bases at V and 7 bases at J, with 18 bases between. The CDR3 runs 14 residues.

CDR3 region: CASSSPGQGANEQYF. CDR3 nucleotide sequence: TGTGCCAGCAGCTCACCGGGACAGGGGGCAAATGAGCAGTACTTC. V is TRBV6-5 and J is TRBJ2-7, with 12 bases fitting TRBD1. The CDR3 covers 15 residues. The germline V gene has CDR1 MNHEY and CDR2 SVGAGI. The trim removed 6 bases at V and 7 bases at J, leaving 10 bases unmatched.

V is TRBV4-3 and J is TRBJ2-7; TRBD1 agrees at 11 bases. In germline, CDR1 is LGHNA, CDR2 YSLEER. V lost 3 bases and J lost 2; bases outside the gene matches: 9. This CDR3 is 17 amino acids long. The CDR3 protein is CASSQGAGTGGTYEQYF. The CDR3, as DNA: TGCGCCAGCAGCCAGGGGGCGGGGACAGGGGGTACCTACGAGCAGTACTTC.

The gene calls are TRBV2 and TRBJ1-1; weak D call: TRBD1 (6 bases). Germline V gene data show CDR1 as SNHLY and CDR2 as FYNNEI. Trimming cost V 9 bases and J 5 bases, with 16 bases left between them. The CDR3 loop spans 13 amino acids. The CDR3 loop is CAREWGGETEAFF. CDR3 bases: TGTGCCAGGGAGTGGGGGGGCGAGACTGAAGCTTTCTTT.

The chain recombines TRBV11-2 with TRBJ2-3; the D is unclear. The CDR3 has 14 amino acids. The germline CDR1 and CDR2 sequences are SGHAT and FQNNGV. V lost 7 bases to trimming and J lost 2 bases, with 13 bases between them. The CDR3 loop is CASTTNLYTDTQYF. CDR3 nucleotide sequence: TGTGCCAGCACCACGAACCTCTACACAGATACGCAGTATTTT.

This chain joins TRBV11-2 and TRBJ2-1; D not resolved. Trimming stripped 5 bases from V and 6 bases from J, with 11 bases between. This CDR3 spans 13 amino acids. From germline, CDR1 is SGHAT and CDR2 FQNNGV. CDR3 region: CASSRTPGNEQFF. CDR3 sequence (DNA): TGTGCCAGCAGCCGAACCCCCGGCAATGAGCAGTTCTTC.

The genes are TRBV5-1 and TRBJ2-7; 7 bases match TRBD1. The CDR3 covers 15 residues. From germline, CDR1 is SGHRS and CDR2 YFSETQ. The V gene end was trimmed by 3 bases and the J gene end by 3 bases; junction bases not matched to a gene: 9. Here the CDR3 reads CASSSRQGFNYEQYF. The CDR3 DNA follows: TGCGCCAGCAGCTCCCGACAGGGATTTAACTACGAGCAGTACTTC.

This clone was detected only once. This chain joins TRBV21-1 and TRBJ1-1; the DNA was not compared with TRBD1, the D call given in the table. TRBV21-1 corresponds to a pseudogene. CDR3 length: 15 amino acids. The CDR3 loop reads CASSRNDRGCTEAFF. CDR3 in DNA: TGTGCCAGCAGCAGAAATGACAGGGGGTGTACTGAAGCTTTCTTT.